This TCR beta chain was sequenced during a study of regulatory T cells in long-lasting Graves disease (dated by TCRdb to the early 2020s). About the study as a whole: Antithyroid drugs had been taken for less than 3 months by newly diagnosed Graves' disease patients. A total of 33 samples were covered by TCR sequencing, comprising roughly 13 persistent and approximately 20 newly diagnosed Graves' disease patients. Peripheral blood TCR sequencing and RNA sequencing compared persistent Graves' disease patients with newly diagnosed Graves' disease patients. The study took place in China and was registered as a clinical trial. What the authors observed across the whole study: Persistent disease showed preferential use of TRBV28, TRBJ1-2 and TRBJ2-5, whereas newly diagnosed disease favored TRBV20-1 and TRBJ2-1. The authors noted that the small sample size was a limitation that may lower accuracy. Only peripheral blood was studied, because thyroid tissue, the primary lesion, was inaccessible. More public clonotypes were shared among persistent patients (more than 2,500) than among newly diagnosed patients (approximately 1,000). Lower TCR Shannon entropy and fewer highly expanded clones were observed in persistent Graves' disease patients than in newly diagnosed patients, which suggested clonal expansion. Sequencing and analysis were limited to the TCR beta chain.

From the germline V gene, CDR1 is SGHTA and CDR2 is FQGNSA. The CDR3 starts with the cysteine, ends with the phenylalanine, and has 17 residues. The DNA shown is the 51-base CDR3, in frame from base 1. At the junction V is shortened by 5 bases and J by 8 bases; bases outside the gene matches: 17. The time point label corresponds to: newly diagnosed GD, antithyroid drugs for less than 3 months. RNA was extracted from PBMCs in TRIzol for both TCR sequencing and RNA sequencing. The diagnosis of Graves' disease was made according to American Thyroid Association guidelines. Patients were recruited from an endocrinology department in Xi'an, China. From each patient, around 9 milliliters of peripheral blood was collected into an EDTA anticoagulant tube. Ficoll Paque Plus density gradient separation was used to isolate PBMCs, and no further T cell sorting was performed. RNA quality was checked with an Agilent 2100 Bioanalyzer and agarose gel, and concentration with a NanoDrop 2000.

This clonotype was seen at least ten times. The target of this receptor is not known. No base quality information exists; no much larger clone differs at one position. The protocol used for the library was multiplex PCR. Sequencing used an Illumina HiSeq 4000. To build TCR beta libraries, CDR3 regions were amplified by Arm-PCR using iRepertoire HTBI primers. Before sequencing, the PCR products went through gel purification. In the authors' own workflow: Across samples, roughly 60 TRBV and approximately 15 TRBJ segments were identified and used for gene usage analysis of CDR3 amino acid clonotypes. COPE and FqMerger were used to merge filtered high-quality paired reads into contigs. BLAST was used to align contigs to IMGT TRBV, TRBD and TRBJ reference genes, with CDR3 defined following IMGT. Any clonotype with a frequency above 0.1% was classified as a highly expanded clone. Shannon entropy served as the measure of repertoire diversity, while the Gini coefficient captured V-J evenness. A clonotype found in more than one individual was treated as public. TCRdb reanalyzed the raw reads on its own, using fastp at Q25 for trimming and MiXCR for clone calling, and kept in-frame beta chains. Identical CDR3 protein sequences are pooled into one entry, listed with their most common genes and DNA. These V and J calls derive from TCRdb rather than the authors' analysis. The sample profile shows some 350,000 distinct CDR3 sequences; 15% to 20% of them were found once. Of the sample, 20% to 25% is held by the ten largest clones.

This sample was shared with a second study, whose subject was T cells in Graves' hyperthyroidism and ophthalmopathy. The second study's paper adds: Stable Graves' hyperthyroidism was defined as no progression to ophthalmopathy during 18 months of follow-up. Hyperthyroidism patients were aged 18 to 65 years and newly diagnosed, with disease duration of less than 2 months. Patients with uncontrolled infections, other autoimmune diseases, pregnancy or lactation were excluded. Diagnoses were established on the basis of clinical symptoms, serum thyroxine and TRAb, thyroid ultrasound, and orbital computed tomography. The first round of RT-PCR for the TCR CDR3 was performed with the HTBI primer set and the Qiagen OneStep RT-PCR kit. Most expanded thyroid clonotypes (frequency above 0.001) were also found in blood, which suggests that blood repertoires may mirror thyroid immune responses. Ophthalmopathy was separated from stable hyperthyroidism by a 13 V-J signature model, with around 90% sensitivity and roughly 81% specificity obtained in cross-validation and 80%/75% obtained in testing. In validation, progression to ophthalmopathy was predicted by the model with 70.59% sensitivity and roughly 72% specificity, a median of about 6 months before onset. To identify TCR V-J signatures that set the groups apart, the researchers used a discovery cohort of about a hundred patients, made up of approximately 43 with Graves' ophthalmopathy and 55 to 65 with stable Graves' hyperthyroidism. Whether ophthalmopathy could be predicted prospectively was tested in an independent validation cohort made up of roughly 19 hyperthyroidism patients plus 17 patients who later progressed to ophthalmopathy. The 95 to 100 discovery patients were randomly divided into training and test sets at a 7:3 ratio. Thyroid tissue and blood T-cell repertoires from over 5 Graves' hyperthyroidism patients were also compared in the study. Following sampling, methimazole starting at 30 mg daily was given to hyperthyroidism patients, and high-dose intravenous methylprednisolone was given to ophthalmopathy patients. Libraries were constructed in a second round of multiplex PCR, after which size selection and purification were carried out. Sequencing of the libraries was done on an Illumina HiSeq2000 using paired-end 100 bp reads. SOAPnuke was used to process the raw data, throwing out any read that contained adapters or uncalled bases, had a mean Phred below 15, or lacked an exact constant-primer or identifier match. High-quality paired reads were merged with COPE v1.2.5, and unique nucleotide sequences were defined as clonotypes. MiTCR v1.1 was used to align clonotypes to the IMGT TRBV, TRBD and TRBJ reference segments. Only V-J combinations with frequency above 0.0001, covering 98% to 99.2% of repertoires, were analysed. A TCS score was defined as the ratio of F50 (clonal expansion) to E x V (chaos), with BLOSUM62-based TCRdist applied between CDR3 peptides within each V-J. Welch's t-statistics and random forest reduced some 510 V-J features to some 14, which were used in a naive Bayes classifier (R e1071). No statistical method was used to fix the sample size in advance, and group allocation was not hidden from the investigators. The paper reports TCR Vbeta CDR3 sequencing of approximately 140 peripheral blood samples: approximately 41 ophthalmopathy, roughly 80 hyperthyroidism and some 17 progressor patients.

The clonotype was recovered from a woman younger than 35 with Graves disease. Donor details come from another sample of the same person, matched by shared clones. The chain is made from TRBV7-2 and TRBJ2-1, and TRBD1 matches 8 of the central bases. The specimen was peripheral blood mononuclear cells (PBMCs), collected at new diagnosis, from a patient treated with antithyroid drugs. The CDR3 here reads CASSQGGWAGGNDEQFF. The nucleotide sequence reads as follows: TGTGCCAGCAGCCAAGGGGGGTGGGCAGGGGGCAACGATGAGCAGTTCTTC.